The 17 T cell receptor beta chains listed next were all sequenced from one sample in a study of cytomegalovirus exposure and HLA in healthy donors. Vbeta (60) and Jbeta (13) primers were used in the PCR. The table came from immunoSEQ multiplex PCR; TCRdb's copy has only in-frame clones and leaves some out. The table includes 120,000 to 150,000 clones, 73% detected once. Sequencing used PBMCs. These TCRs come from a human donor in good health.

This clone was recorded only once. The chain uses TRBV7-2 and TRBJ1-6, with 12 nucleotides matching TRBD1. V dropped 6 bases and J dropped 13; count of bases not matched to a gene: 22. The CDR3 runs 19 residues. Germline CDR1 SGHTA, CDR2 FQGNSA. In nucleotides, the CDR3 is TGTGCCAGCAGTTTTGATAGGGACAGGGGGCGGGTCAATGTAAGGCCCCTCCACTTT. It translates to CASSFDRDRGRVNVRPLHF.

Only a few counts were recorded for this clone. The chain is built from TRBV11-3 and TRBJ2-3, with D unresolved. With 6 bases removed from V and 0 bases from J, the gap between germline ends came to 4 bases. CDR1 and CDR2 from the germline V gene are SGHNT and YENEEA. The CDR3 loop spans 12 amino acids. The CDR3, as DNA: TGTGCCAGCAGTTATAGCACAGATACGCAGTATTTT. Protein product: CASSYSTDTQYF.

The rearrangement links TRBV29-1 to TRBJ2-1, with 7 bases fitting TRBD2. CDR3 length equals 15 residues. V dropped 0 bases and J dropped 7; count of bases not matched to a gene: 9. CDR1 and CDR2 (germline): SQVTM, ANQGSEA. CDR3 loop: CSVEDLLREGNEQFF. The CDR3 DNA reads as TGCAGCGTTGAAGATCTTCTTAGGGAGGGGAATGAGCAGTTCTTC.

The V gene is TRBV18, the J gene TRBJ1-2, with D uncertain. V was clipped by 4 bases and J by 0 bases, with 9 bases between them. The germline gives CDR1 KGHSH, CDR2 LQKENI. This CDR3 comprises 14 residues. Here the CDR3 DNA reads TGTGCCAGCTCACTCAGCGTTTCTAACTATGGCTACACCTTC. It translates to CASSLSVSNYGYTF.

The chain employs TRBV9 and TRBJ1-2; 12 bases are shared with TRBD1. Germline-derived CDR1 and CDR2 are SGDLS and YYNGEE. This CDR3 is built from 17 residues. The V and J ends lost 3 bases and 6 bases, in that order; junction bases with no gene match: 12. CDR3 residues: CASSGEGRDRGLNGYTF. DNA for the CDR3: TGTGCCAGCAGCGGCGAGGGGAGGGACAGGGGGCTGAATGGCTACACCTTC.

The gene calls are TRBV7-8 and TRBJ2-1; TRBD2 aligns across 10 bases. Unmatched junction bases numbered 11, after V lost 3 bases and J lost 3 bases. Germline V CDR1 and CDR2: SGHVS, FQNEAQ. This CDR3 has 18 amino acids. CDR3 sequence: CASSFTSGLAGVYNEQFF. CDR3 bases: TGTGCCAGCAGCTTTACGAGTGGGCTAGCGGGAGTCTACAATGAGCAGTTCTTC.

The CDR3: CASSFPPGQHNSPLHF. The DNA of the CDR3 is TGTGCCAGCAGTTTCCCTCCGGGACAGCATAATTCACCCCTCCACTTT. This chain uses TRBV6-6 with TRBJ1-6; the match to TRBD1 covers 7 bases. The V gene end was trimmed by 4 bases and the J gene end by 5 bases; junction bases not matched to a gene: 8. This CDR3 has 16 residues. Per the germline V gene, CDR1 is MNHNY and CDR2 is SVGAGI (reference sequence).

The CDR3 bases are TGCAGCGTTTCGACAGGGGGAAACACTGAAGCTTTCTTT. Translating gives CSVSTGGNTEAFF. The chain recombines TRBV29-1 with TRBJ1-1; 9 bases align to TRBD1. Germline assignment: CDR1 SQVTM and CDR2 ANQGSEA. This CDR3 is 13 amino acids long. J lost 2 bases, V lost 5 bases, and 3 bases had no gene match.

On this clone itself: The same CDR3 also results from other DNA sequences found in this sample. The chain uses TRBV18 and TRBJ1-2, with D uncertain. Germline CDR1 KGHSH, CDR2 LQKENI. The V gene lost 0 bases and the J gene lost 0 bases, with 8 bases spanning the gap. The CDR3 runs 15 residues. CDR3 residues: CASSPPAGTNYGYTF. DNA for the CDR3: TGTGCCAGCTCACCACCAGCGGGGACTAACTATGGCTACACCTTC.

This chain links TRBV30 with TRBJ1-5; D gene ambiguous. V lost 5 bases and J 8 bases, leaving 19 bases between the germline ends. The V gene's germline CDR1 is GTSNPN and CDR2 SVGIG (reference sequence). This CDR3 contains 14 residues. DNA of the CDR3: TGTGCCTGGGGCAATTCAGATACTATCAAGCCCCAGCATTTT. Translated, it gives CAWGNSDTIKPQHF.

J is TRBJ1-4 and V is TRBV29-1, with 10 bases aligning to TRBD1. In germline, CDR1 is SQVTM, CDR2 ANQGSEA. This CDR3 region has 16 residues. The V gene end was trimmed by 6 bases and the J gene end by 5 bases; junction bases not matched to a gene: 12. CDR3 nucleotide sequence: TGCAGCGTCAATCCGGGACAGGGGCTAGGGAATGAAAAACTGTTTTTT. The encoded protein is CSVNPGQGLGNEKLFF. Drawing the rest from reference TRBV29-1 and TRBJ1-4, the complete variable domain is SAVISQKPSRDICQRGTSLTIQCQVDSQVTMMFWYRQQPGQSLTLIATANQGSEATYESGFVIDKFPISRPNLTFSTLTVSNMSPEDSSIYLCSVNPGQGLGNEKLFFGSGTQLSVL.

The gene calls are TRBV7-2 and TRBJ2-7; 9 bases are shared with TRBD2. The V gene end was trimmed by 2 bases and the J gene end by 3 bases; junction bases not matched to a gene: 8. The germline V gene encodes CDR1 SGHTA and CDR2 FQGNSA. The CDR3 has 16 amino acids. For the CDR3, the DNA is TGTGCCAGCAGCTTATTGGGCGGGACTAGCTTCTACGAGCAGTACTTC. Protein: CASSLLGGTSFYEQYF.

CDR3 DNA: TGCAGCGGGAGCGGGACAGGCCACTATGGCTACACCTTC. Translation gives CSGSGTGHYGYTF. This chain connects TRBV29-1 to TRBJ1-2; 8 positions agree with TRBD1. There are 13 residues in the CDR3. Germline V gives CDR1 SQVTM, CDR2 ANQGSEA. Trimming removed 7 bases from V and 3 bases from J; junction bases left unmatched: 7.

J is TRBJ1-6 and V is TRBV5-4; no clear D gene. The CDR3 sequence is 15 residues long. CDR1 is SGHNT and CDR2 is YYREEE in the germline V gene (reference sequence). V lost 0 bases and J lost 5, with 9 bases in between. The CDR3 DNA reads as TGTGCCAGCAGCTTGGCCGGGGTGGATAATTCACCCCTCCACTTT. It specifies CASSLAGVDNSPLHF.

CDR3 sequence (DNA): TGTGCCTGGAGTCCGGGGATATCCTACGAGCAGTACTTC. This sequence encodes CAWSPGISYEQYF. This chain connects TRBV30 to TRBJ2-7, with D perhaps matching TRBD2 (5 bases). CDR3 length equals 13 residues. V lost 2 bases to trimming and J lost 1 base, with 9 bases between them. The germline gives CDR1 GTSNPN, CDR2 SVGIG (reference sequence).

This rearrangement joins TRBV2 to TRBJ1-5, with D tentatively TRBD1 (5 bases). CDR3 length: 14 residues. The V end was cut by 4 bases, the J end by 5 bases, with 12 bases between. Germline-derived CDR1 and CDR2 are SNHLY and FYNNEI. The CDR3 reads CASSGGRSDQPQHF. The CDR3, as DNA: TGTGCCAGCAGTGGGGGCCGCTCGGATCAGCCCCAGCATTTT.

The chain uses TRBV11-2 and TRBJ2-5; D possibly corresponds to TRBD2 (6 bases). Per germline, CDR1 SGHAT and CDR2 FQNNGV. V was shortened by 2 bases and J by 1 base, with 20 bases between the two germline ends. This CDR3 is built from 18 residues. The CDR3 coding sequence is TGTGCCAGCAGCTTATATAGGGGCGGCGGGGCGGGCCAAGAGACCCAGTACTTC. Its translation: CASSLYRGGGAGQETQYF.